This T cell receptor (beta chain) was profiled in a study of Ad26.COV2.S vaccination and SARS-CoV-2 variants. Study summary: Doses of Ad26.COV2.S were injected into muscle once or twice, 56 days apart.

Stated treatment: 15 to 20 received Ad26.COV2.S at low or high dose, single or two shots; five or six received placebo; per-sample allocation not given. Collection of the samples took place on day 63 after the first injection of vaccine or placebo. Study-wide results and limits: The breadth of spike-specific CD8+ and CD4+ T cell responses after vaccination was reportedly substantial. The study found higher spike-specific TCR breadth in vaccine than placebo recipients.

About this clone: Its target is not known.

Clones were sequenced by immunoSEQ multiplex PCR, and TCRdb holds only the in-frame ones, with some missing. The table has roughly 350,000 clones, 87% seen once. Sequencing used peripheral blood, obtained in a trial of Ad26.COV2.S vaccine versus placebo. The TCR sequence derives from a person aged 18-60 years who received the Ad26.COV2.S COVID-19 vaccine or a placebo.

CDR3 nucleotides: TGTGCCAGCAGCCAAGTTCGATTTAGCACAGATACGCAGTATTTT. Amino acid sequence: CASSQVRFSTDTQYF. V gene TRBV4-2 combines with J gene TRBJ2-3; D is undetermined. V gave up 1 base and J gave up 0 bases, with 8 bases separating them. From germline, CDR1 is LGHNA and CDR2 YNFKEQ. This CDR3 region has 15 residues.